Listed here are 26 T cell receptor beta chains from one sample, sequenced in a study of blood T cell repertoires in COVID-19. The assay was immunoSEQ multiplex PCR, and TCRdb's table has in-frame clones only and misses some. This repertoire shows 250,000 to 300,000 clones, 75% to 90% found once; its top ten account for roughly 0.96%. Sequenced material: peripheral blood. The receptors were sampled from a woman between 40 and 55 years old who had recovered from COVID-19.

The genes are TRBV2 and TRBJ1-1; 9 bases agree with TRBD1. The CDR3 sequence is 14 residues long. Germline assignment: CDR1 SNHLY and CDR2 FYNNEI. Losses at the gene ends were 6 bases for V and 8 bases for J; bases not matched to a gene: 10. The CDR3 DNA reads TGTGCCAGCAGGGATTTTGTGGGGACAGGGGAAGCTTTCTTT. As protein: CASRDFVGTGEAFF.

V is TRBV28 and J is TRBJ2-7; TRBD1 aligns across 9 bases. CDR1 is MDHEN and CDR2 is SYDVKM in the germline V gene. J was trimmed by 4 bases and V by 4 bases; bases with no gene match: 8. This CDR3 is built from 15 residues. The CDR3 loop reads CASSWETGGGYEQYF. The CDR3 nucleotides read TGTGCCAGCAGTTGGGAAACAGGGGGCGGGTACGAGCAGTACTTC.

The chain combines TRBV2 with TRBJ1-4; the D is unclear. The CDR3 sequence is 15 residues long. V lost 6 bases, J lost 3 bases, and 14 bases lay in between. CDR1 and CDR2 (germline): SNHLY, FYNNEI. Written as DNA, the CDR3 is TGTGCCAGCAGCGGCCGATCCGCGGCTAATGAAAAACTGTTTTTT. Translated: CASSGRSAANEKLFF.

The chain joins TRBV27 to TRBJ2-1; tentatively, D is TRBD1 (5 bases). V was cut by 3 bases and J by 5 bases, with 11 bases left in between. This CDR3 has 14 amino acids. Germline-derived CDR1 and CDR2 are MNHEY and SMNVEV (reference sequence). In DNA form, the CDR3 reads TGTGCCAGCAGTTTTTCAGGGCCCAACAATGAGCAGTTCTTC. It is translated as CASSFSGPNNEQFF.

The J gene is TRBJ2-1, the V gene TRBV15; 14 bases match TRBD2. J gave up 7 bases and V 0 bases, and 8 bases lay outside the gene matches. Germline CDR1 reads LNHNV; CDR2 reads YYDKDF (reference sequence). This CDR3 is 18 amino acids long. The CDR3 sequence is CATSRDQGTSGSENEQFF. The CDR3 DNA reads as TGTGCCACCAGCAGAGACCAGGGGACTAGCGGGAGTGAGAATGAGCAGTTCTTC.

CDR3 sequence (DNA): TGTGCCAGTAGTGTCGTCGCTCAGGCGAATGAAAAACTGTTTTTT. As protein: CASSVVAQANEKLFF. This chain links TRBV19 with TRBJ1-4; D is unclear. Trimming removed 5 bases from V and 5 bases from J, with 15 bases in between. This CDR3 spans 15 amino acids. CDR1 LNHDA and CDR2 SQIVND come from the germline V gene (reference sequence). Drawing the rest from reference TRBV19 and TRBJ1-4, the complete variable domain is DGGITQSPKYLFRKEGQNVTLSCEQNLNHDAMYWYRQDPGQGLRLIYYSQIVNDFQKGDIAEGYSVSREKKESFPLTVTSAQKNPTAFYLCASSVVAQANEKLFFGSGTQLSVL.

The gene calls are TRBV4-1 and TRBJ2-3, with TRBD2 identical over 11 bases. Germline CDR1 MGHRA, CDR2 YSYEKL. The CDR3 contains 15 residues. Trimming at V came to 6 bases and at J to 0 bases, leaving 2 bases not matched to a gene. In DNA form, the CDR3 reads TGCGCCAGCAGGGGACTAGCGGCTAGCACAGATACGCAGTATTTT. It yields the protein CASRGLAASTDTQYF.

This chain connects TRBV28 to TRBJ1-2; TRBD1 matches 7 bases. The CDR3 totals 15 residues. Germline CDR1 reads MDHEN; CDR2 reads SYDVKM. The J segment lost 4 bases and the V segment lost 5 bases, leaving 10 bases of the junction unmatched. This CDR3 is CASSVTTGTGYGYTF. CDR3 DNA sequence: TGTGCCAGCAGTGTTACGACAGGGACTGGCTATGGCTACACCTTC.

The chain employs TRBV5-6 and TRBJ2-3, with D possibly matching TRBD2 (6 bases). V lost 3 bases and J 3 bases, leaving 11 bases between the germline ends. The germline CDR1 and CDR2 sequences are SGHDT and YYEEEE. This CDR3 has 14 amino acids. The CDR3 here is CASSSWTTTDTQYF. CDR3 coding DNA: TGTGCCAGCAGCTCCTGGACTACTACAGATACGCAGTATTTT.

The chain employs TRBV10-2 and TRBJ1-1, with TRBD1 as a possible D gene (5 bases). The germline V and J ends were trimmed by 4 bases and 4 bases, with 10 bases remaining between them. The germline CDR1 and CDR2 sequences are WSHSY and SAAADI. The CDR3 contains 13 residues. CDR3 in DNA: TGCGCCAGCAGTGCCAAGGGGTCCACTGAAGCTTTCTTT. It specifies CASSAKGSTEAFF.

The chain couples TRBV5-5 to TRBJ2-3, with 11 bases that match TRBD2. Germline V gene data show CDR1 as SGHKS and CDR2 as YYEKEE (reference sequence). Losses at the gene ends were 3 bases for V and 2 bases for J; bases not matched to a gene: 2. The CDR3 extends over 15 amino acids. DNA for the CDR3: TGTGCCAGCAGCTCACTAGCGGGGGCCACAGATACGCAGTATTTT. Protein sequence: CASSSLAGATDTQYF.

With respect to this clone: The germline gene is not matched at one end of the junction; a read error may be the cause. The CDR3 nucleotides are TGCGCCAGCAGCGCGACGGGGGGAACCAATGAAGAACTGTTTTTT. It is translated as CASSATGGTNEELFF. The gene calls are TRBV5-1 and TRBJ1-4; possibly TRBD1 for D (5 bases). The CDR3 has 15 residues. The germline gives CDR1 SGHRS, CDR2 YFSETQ.

This chain connects TRBV27 to TRBJ1-1; D ambiguous. Trimming pared 0 bases from V and 1 base from J, leaving 6 bases between. The CDR3 runs 14 residues. Germline values: CDR1 MNHEY, CDR2 SMNVEV (reference sequence). The CDR3: CASSLSTGNTEAFF. CDR3 coding DNA: TGTGCCAGCAGTTTATCGACGGGGAACACTGAAGCTTTCTTT.

The table lists this clone with a count of one. The CDR3 protein is CASSRGLGMDTGELFF. The CDR3 DNA reads as TGTGCCAGCAGCCGTGGACTGGGCATGGACACCGGGGAGCTGTTTTTT. The chain combines TRBV7-3 with TRBJ2-2; possibly TRBD2 for D (5 bases). Germline-derived CDR1 and CDR2 are SGHTA and FQGTGA. Trimming took off 5 bases at V and 3 bases at J, with 16 bases between the two ends. CDR3 length equals 16 residues.

The V call is TRBV18, the J call TRBJ2-2, with D maybe TRBD2 (5 bases). CDR3 length: 16 amino acids. CDR1 KGHSH and CDR2 LQKENI come from the germline V gene. Trimming took off 2 bases at V and 0 bases at J, with 10 bases between the two ends. CDR3 residues: CASSPLGGSNTGELFF. The CDR3 nucleotides are TGTGCCAGCTCACCATTAGGCGGGTCGAACACCGGGGAGCTGTTTTTT.

This chain connects TRBV7-2 to TRBJ2-5, with D possibly TRBD2 on 6 matching bases. Germline V gene sequence: CDR1 SGHTA, CDR2 FQGNSA. The CDR3 runs 14 residues. Trimming cost V 4 bases and J 0 bases, with 9 bases left between them. CDR3 in DNA: TGTGCCAGCAGCTATAGCGGAAACCAAGAGACCCAGTACTTC. Amino acid sequence: CASSYSGNQETQYF. The whole variable domain, filled in from reference TRBV7-2 and TRBJ2-5, reads GAGVSQSPSNKVTEKGKDVELRCDPISGHTALYWYRQSLGQGLEFLIYFQGNSAPDKSGLPSDRFSAERTGGSVSTLTIQRTQQEDSAVYLCASSYSGNQETQYFGPGTRLLVL.

The chain is built from TRBV11-2 and TRBJ2-5; maybe TRBD2 (5 bases). The germline CDR1 and CDR2 sequences are SGHAT and FQNNGV. Deletions cut 0 bases from V and 0 bases from J, with 8 bases between. The CDR3 contains 15 residues. CDR3 in DNA: TGTGCCAGCAGCTTAGACCCGGGGTACCAAGAGACCCAGTACTTC. As protein: CASSLDPGYQETQYF.

The DNA of the CDR3 is TGTGCCAGCAGTTACGGGTCGGGAGTCAACGAGCAGTACTTC. Translating gives CASSYGSGVNEQYF. The genes are TRBV6-5 and TRBJ2-7; weak D call: TRBD2 (6 bases). Trimming removed 2 bases at V and 5 bases at J, with 13 bases between. Germline lookup yields CDR1 MNHEY and CDR2 SVGAGI. The CDR3 is made up of 14 amino acids.

The CDR3 here is CASSQVLAGEGADTQYF. CDR3 sequence (DNA): TGTGCCAGCAGCCAAGTTCTCGCGGGAGAAGGCGCAGATACGCAGTATTTT. The chain recombines TRBV3-1 (or the pseudogene TRBV3-2) with TRBJ2-3, with 7 bases that match TRBD2. Per the germline V gene, CDR1 is LGHDT and CDR2 is YNNKEL (reference sequence). With 1 base clipped from V and 4 bases from J, the junction kept 11 bases outside the gene matches. This CDR3 contains 17 residues.

The rearrangement links TRBV7-3 to TRBJ1-2, with 8 bases that match TRBD1. Trimming at V came to 6 bases and at J to 8 bases, leaving 11 bases not matched to a gene. CDR1 is SGHTA and CDR2 is FQGTGA in the germline V gene. This CDR3 region has 14 residues. The CDR3 protein is CASRGLTGVKGYTF. CDR3 DNA sequence: TGTGCCAGCAGGGGATTGACAGGGGTAAAAGGCTACACCTTC.

The gene calls are TRBV7-8 and TRBJ1-1, with D possibly TRBD1 on 6 matching bases. Germline V gives CDR1 SGHVS, CDR2 FQNEAQ. This CDR3 is 17 amino acids long. V was cut by 0 bases and J by 4 bases, with 18 bases left in between. Here the CDR3 reads CASSLARGQLGGTEAFF. The CDR3 DNA sequence: TGTGCCAGCAGCTTAGCCCGCGGACAGCTGGGTGGCACTGAAGCTTTCTTT.

This clone appeared a single time. DNA of the CDR3: TGTGCCAGCAGCTTGGCCAAGGCGGAACAAGAGACCCAGTACTTC. Protein: CASSLAKAEQETQYF. J is TRBJ2-5 and V is TRBV5-5; D is unresolved. Trimming pared 0 bases from V and 2 bases from J, leaving 11 bases between. The germline gives CDR1 SGHKS, CDR2 YYEKEE (reference sequence). The CDR3 spans 15 residues.

The V call is TRBV28, the J call TRBJ2-7; TRBD2 matches at 15 bases. In germline, CDR1 is MDHEN, CDR2 SYDVKM. The CDR3 is made up of 15 amino acids. J gave up 6 bases and V 6 bases, and 6 bases lay outside the gene matches. The DNA for the CDR3 is TGTGCCAGCAGGCCGGGACTAGCGGGAGGCGGCGAGCAGTACTTC. This gives the protein CASRPGLAGGGEQYF.

This clone was recorded only once. The chain employs TRBV14 and TRBJ1-1, with D hard to call. Trimming took 1 base from V and 1 from J, leaving 7 bases between them. This CDR3 contains 14 residues. CDR1 SGHDN and CDR2 FVKESK come from the germline V gene. The CDR3 loop is CASSQVYGNTEAFF. The CDR3 DNA follows: TGTGCCAGCAGCCAAGTCTACGGGAACACTGAAGCTTTCTTT. Variable domain in full (rest from reference TRBV14 and TRBJ1-1): EAGVTQFPSHSVIEKGQTVTLRCDPISGHDNLYWYRRVMGKEIKFLLHFVKESKQDESGMPNNRFLAERTGGTYSTLKVQPAELEDSGVYFCASSQVYGNTEAFFGQGTRLTVV.

The gene calls are TRBV28 and TRBJ1-6; no clear D gene. Trimming removed 2 bases from V and 4 bases from J, with 18 bases in between. Per germline, CDR1 MDHEN and CDR2 SYDVKM. The CDR3 contains 18 residues. CDR3 sequence reads: CASSLVGPGSPYNSPLHF. The CDR3 DNA sequence: TGTGCCAGCAGTTTAGTGGGCCCAGGATCGCCATATAATTCACCCCTCCACTTT.

The chain combines TRBV21-1 with TRBJ2-3; no check of the table's D call, TRBD1, against the DNA was made. TRBV21-1 is shown as a pseudogene. The CDR3 loop spans 17 amino acids. CDR3 sequence (DNA): TGTGCCAGCAGCTCCCGGAAGGGGAACCCCCACACAGATACGCAGTATTTT. This codes for CASSSRKGNPHTDTQYF.